Listed below are T cell receptor beta chains from one sample, sequenced in a study of prognosis after radiotherapy for stage I lung cancer. TCRdb passed the multiplex PCR reads through MiXCR, listing each CDR3 protein once. The sample consists of about 31,000 distinct CDR3 sequences, around 43% of them appearing once. The sequencing used PBMCs, collected before or after stereotactic body radiation therapy (not recorded which). The source is a donor of 50 years or more with non-small cell lung cancer. The CDR3 runs from the conserved cysteine through the conserved F or W. D genes are given only for firm matches.

J | D | V | CDR3
TRBJ2-1 | - | TRBV7-2 | CASSAGSSQFF
TRBJ2-1 | TRBD2 | TRBV24-1 | CATSDFRASGRARDEQFF
TRBJ2-7 | - | TRBV7-3 | CASSKGDLTYEQYF
TRBJ1-6 | - | TRBV5-1 | CASSLASRGWNSPLHF
TRBJ1-6 | TRBD1 | TRBV6-5 | CASSSQQGDGNSPLHF
TRBJ2-3 | - | TRBV30 | CAWSVQGTDTQYF
TRBJ1-2 | - | TRBV20-1 | CSASSGAPYGYTF
TRBJ1-2 | - | TRBV20-1 | CSATTGVGYTF
TRBJ2-3 | TRBD2 | TRBV2 | CASNPSDGRDTQYF
TRBJ1-1 | - | TRBV24-1 | CATSDTGRLGTTEAFF
TRBJ2-2 | - | TRBV5-5 | CASSLGTAGELFF
TRBJ2-2 | - | TRBV5-1 | CASSLEVRGTGELFF
TRBJ2-2 | - | TRBV20-1 | CSATPVERDTVELFF
TRBJ2-7 | TRBD2 | TRBV30 | CAWSSWTSGRAVYEQYF
TRBJ2-6 | - | TRBV11-2 | CASSLVGKSYSGANVLTF
TRBJ1-1 | - | TRBV5-1 | CASSLAGVQWDTEAFF
TRBJ2-3 | - | TRBV2 | CASSKTSVDTQYF
TRBJ2-7 | TRBD2 | TRBV2 | CASSENRGLVYEQYF
TRBJ1-6 | - | TRBV7-2 | CASILNFGGVSPLHF
TRBJ1-4 | - | TRBV24-1 | CATSEGTTNEKLFF
TRBJ1-2 | - | TRBV10-3 | CASRGGGYGYTF
TRBJ2-7 | - | TRBV6-2/TRBV6-3 | CASKRGGQSSYEQYF
TRBJ2-2 | - | TRBV19 | CASSTWTTGELFF
TRBJ2-7 | TRBD2 | TRBV5-1 | CASSLEGTSGRRLYF
TRBJ2-2 | - | TRBV6-1 | CASRGTWSTGDLFF
TRBJ2-5 | TRBD1 | TRBV6-5 | CASSYSLGTGDRGEETQYF
TRBJ2-1 | TRBD2 | TRBV5-1 | CASSSGTSGIPEQFF
TRBJ2-7 | TRBD2 | TRBV20-1 | CSAVPWTSSSYEQYF
TRBJ1-1 | - | TRBV2 | CASRGLRGTEAFF
TRBJ2-2 | - | TRBV7-9 | CASCVAGSDGGAVF
TRBJ2-1 | TRBD2 | TRBV19 | CASRSDRDYPNLKFYNEQFF
TRBJ1-2 | - | TRBV7-9 | CASSKEDGVYYGYTF
TRBJ1-4 | - | TRBV15 | CATSRAQGGEKLFF
TRBJ2-1 | TRBD2 | TRBV5-1 | CASSRGLVDWGAYNEQFF
TRBJ2-1 | - | TRBV6-1 | CASMPMSGGGKVSYNEQFF
TRBJ2-3 | - | TRBV6-1 | CASREGPGTDTQYF
TRBJ2-2 | - | TRBV11-3 | CASSLVAGTVELFF
TRBJ1-6 | - | TRBV28 | CASSRRDMDNSPLHF
TRBJ1-2 | - | TRBV5-1 | CASSPGSPGYGYTF
TRBJ1-2 | - | TRBV6-2/TRBV6-3 | CASSSKGVHGYTF
TRBJ2-5 | - | TRBV3-1 | CASSDPVGAKTQYF
TRBJ2-5 | TRBD2 | TRBV7-9 | CASSSSLFDAGGPHETQYF
TRBJ2-3 | - | TRBV5-1 | CASRHQGSTDTQYF
TRBJ1-1 | - | TRBV3-1 | CASSQSSRPQQSNTEAFF
TRBJ2-7 | TRBD1 | TRBV25-1 | CASSRGTGGSYEQYF
TRBJ2-7 | TRBD1 | TRBV3-1 | CASSQVMGQEDFYEQYF
TRBJ2-2 | - | TRBV12-3/TRBV12-4 | CASSPFDNTGELFF
TRBJ1-1 | - | TRBV7-8 | CASSLATQGYTEAFF
TRBJ2-1 | TRBD2 | TRBV15 | CATSRGGGTSPNEQFF
TRBJ2-1 | TRBD2 | TRBV12-3/TRBV12-4 | CASSSPRGLAGGDNEQFF
TRBJ1-6 | - | TRBV4-1 | CASSQAVNSPLHF
TRBJ2-2 | - | TRBV5-1 | CASSLVWVSHGELFF
TRBJ2-3 | - | TRBV20-1 | CSASKTGQADTQYF
TRBJ1-4 | TRBD1 | TRBV4-1 | CAISQELRTGGKLFF
TRBJ1-5 | - | TRBV9 | CASSPHPYSNQPQHF